The 12 T cell receptor beta chains below were found in one sample sequenced in a study of T cells in Graves' hyperthyroidism and ophthalmopathy. The TCR beta CDR3 regions underwent amplification using RNA transcripts as the source. Carried out on the TCR CDR3, a first-round RT-PCR used the HTBI primer set. TCRdb reanalysed the multiplex PCR reads using MiXCR and keeps one entry per CDR3 protein. The table has 600,000 to 800,000 distinct CDR3 sequences, just over 35% seen once; the top ten hold about a third. Sequencing was performed on blood. The receptors come from a middle-aged woman with Graves' hyperthyroidism.

The chain uses TRBV7-2 and TRBJ1-6, with TRBD1 matching 9 bases. This CDR3 is 17 amino acids long. The trim removed 5 bases at V and 5 bases at J, leaving 10 bases unmatched. Germline V gene lookup returns CDR1 SGHTA and CDR2 FQGNSA. The CDR3 DNA follows: TGTGCCAGCAGCGGGGACAGGGCCCGACGGAATAATTCACCCCTCCACTTT. Residues: CASSGDRARRNNSPLHF.

The CDR3 DNA reads TGTGCCACCAGTGATGAACGGACAGGGGACGGCAATGAGCAGTTCTTC. Translation gives CATSDERTGDGNEQFF. The chain is built from TRBV24-1 and TRBJ2-1; 9 bases line up with TRBD1. The CDR3 sequence is 16 residues long. V was pared by 3 bases and J by 6 bases, with 8 bases of the junction left unmatched. Germline V gene sequence: CDR1 KGHDR, CDR2 SFDVKD.

The gene calls are TRBV7-8 and TRBJ1-2, with 9 bases identical to TRBD1. CDR1 and CDR2 (germline): SGHVS, FQNEAQ. The CDR3 is 15 residues long. V was clipped by 1 base and J by 7 bases; unmatched bases: 7. CDR3 sequence reads: CASSLGPTGGFGYTF. DNA for the CDR3: TGTGCCAGCAGCTTAGGACCGACAGGGGGATTTGGCTACACCTTC.

This clonotype appeared many times. The chain couples TRBV2 to TRBJ1-3; TRBD1 aligns across 7 bases. After removal of 7 bases from V and 6 bases from J, the junction contained 12 bases not matched to a gene. From germline, CDR1 is SNHLY and CDR2 FYNNEI. The length of the CDR3 is 15 residues. CDR3 loop: CASTLSTGISNTIYF. In DNA, the CDR3 is TGTGCCAGCACCCTATCGACAGGGATATCAAACACCATATATTTT.

In its sample, this clonotype was seen many times. The rearrangement uses TRBV7-9 and TRBJ1-2; 7 bases agree with TRBD1. V dropped 4 bases and J dropped 4; count of bases not matched to a gene: 21. The CDR3 has 19 residues. Germline CDR1 reads SEHNR; CDR2 reads FQNEAQ (reference sequence). As DNA, the CDR3 is TGTGCCAGCAGCTCTTACCTTTTCCGGGACAGTCCCTATCTCTATGGCTACACCTTC. It yields the protein CASSSYLFRDSPYLYGYTF.

This clonotype was picked up many times. This chain uses TRBV12-3 or TRBV12-4 with TRBJ1-2; tentatively, D is TRBD1 (5 bases). This CDR3 comprises 12 residues. The V end was cut by 3 bases, the J end by 6 bases, with 8 bases between. The CDR3 protein is CASSLSGNGYTF. The CDR3 DNA follows: TGTGCCAGCAGTTTGTCAGGGAATGGCTACACCTTC.

The chain joins TRBV20-1 to TRBJ1-2; D perhaps matches TRBD1 (5 bases). Germline CDR1 and CDR2: DFQATT and SNEGSKA (reference sequence). Trimming shortened V by 3 bases and J by 4 bases, and 21 bases separated the two germline ends. This CDR3 region has 16 residues. The CDR3 nucleotides read TGCAGTGCTAGTGGCTTATCACCAGGGTCGGGCTATGGCTACACCTTC. Translation gives CSASGLSPGSGYGYTF.

J is TRBJ2-3 and V is TRBV15, with 8 bases identical to TRBD2. CDR3 length: 15 residues. The germline gives CDR1 LNHNV, CDR2 YYDKDF (reference sequence). The V segment lost 5 bases and the J segment 2 bases; nucleotides outside the gene matches: 6. DNA of the CDR3: TGTGCCACCAGCGACCGACTAGCGCCCACAGATACGCAGTATTTT. Its translation is CATSDRLAPTDTQYF. The full variable domain, rest sourced from reference TRBV15 and TRBJ2-3, is DAMVIQNPRYQVTQFGKPVTLSCSQTLNHNVMYWYQQKSSQAPKLLFHYYDKDFNNEADTPDNFQSRRPNTSFCFLDIRSPGLGDTAMYLCATSDRLAPTDTQYFGPGTRLTVL.

In this sample, this clonotype turned up a few times. The CDR3 loop reads CASSQVVRQAYEQYF. The CDR3 region has the DNA TGCGCCAGCAGCCAGGTTGTCCGACAGGCCTACGAGCAGTACTTC. The chain employs TRBV4-3 and TRBJ2-7; weak D call: TRBD1 (6 bases). Trimming removed 3 bases from V and 2 bases from J, with 14 bases in between. Germline values: CDR1 LGHNA, CDR2 YSLEER. This CDR3 comprises 15 residues.

For this clonotype: At one end, the junction sequence differs from germline, possibly due to a read error. The gene calls are TRBV12-3 or TRBV12-4 and TRBJ2-5, with D possibly matching TRBD2 (7 bases). The CDR3 runs to 15 residues. CDR3 loop: CASRPTDSRRETQHF. CDR3 DNA: TGTGCCAGCAGACCCACGGACAGTAGGCGGGAGACCCAGCACTTC.

Many counts were recorded for this clonotype. The genes are TRBV29-1 and TRBJ1-3; D unresolved. CDR1 SQVTM and CDR2 ANQGSEA come from the germline V gene. V was shortened by 3 bases and J by 2 bases, with 8 bases between the two germline ends. This CDR3 is 13 amino acids long. The CDR3 DNA is TGCAGCGTTGACCCCGGGCCTGGAAACACCATATATTTT. As protein: CSVDPGPGNTIYF.

This clonotype appeared a few times. DNA of the CDR3: TGTGCCATCAGTGAGACTACCGGGACAGGGGGCCGGAGACTCGCTGAAGCTTTCTTT. Translation: CAISETTGTGGRRLAEAFF. V and J are TRBV10-3 and TRBJ1-1; 12 bases align to TRBD1. V was clipped by 2 bases and J by 6 bases; unmatched bases: 16. The CDR3 is made up of 19 amino acids. In germline, CDR1 is ENHRY, CDR2 SYGVKD.